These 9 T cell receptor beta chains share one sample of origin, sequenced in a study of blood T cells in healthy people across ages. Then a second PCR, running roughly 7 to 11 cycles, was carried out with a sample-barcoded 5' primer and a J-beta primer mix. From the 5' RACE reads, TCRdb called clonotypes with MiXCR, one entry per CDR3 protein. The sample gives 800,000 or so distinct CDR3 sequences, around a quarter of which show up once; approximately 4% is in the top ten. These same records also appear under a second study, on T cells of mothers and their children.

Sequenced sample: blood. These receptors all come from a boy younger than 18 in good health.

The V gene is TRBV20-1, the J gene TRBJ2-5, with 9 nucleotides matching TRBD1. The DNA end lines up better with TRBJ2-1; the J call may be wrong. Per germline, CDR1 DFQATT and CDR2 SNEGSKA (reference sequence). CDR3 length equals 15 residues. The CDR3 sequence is CSARPPAGQGSEQFF. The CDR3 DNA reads TGCAGTGCTAGACCCCCGGCGGGACAGGGAAGTGAGCAGTTCTTC.

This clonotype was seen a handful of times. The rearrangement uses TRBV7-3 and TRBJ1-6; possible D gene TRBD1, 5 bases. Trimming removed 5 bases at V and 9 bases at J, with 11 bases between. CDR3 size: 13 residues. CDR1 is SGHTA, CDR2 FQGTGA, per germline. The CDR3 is CASSEYRSSPLHF. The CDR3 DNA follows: TGTGCCAGCAGCGAGTACAGGAGTTCACCCCTCCACTTT.

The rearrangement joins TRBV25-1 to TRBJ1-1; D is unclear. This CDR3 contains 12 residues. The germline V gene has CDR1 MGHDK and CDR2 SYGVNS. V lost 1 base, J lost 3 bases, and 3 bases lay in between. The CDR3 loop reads CASSEFDTEAFF. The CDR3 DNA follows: TGTGCCAGCAGTGAATTTGACACTGAAGCTTTCTTT.

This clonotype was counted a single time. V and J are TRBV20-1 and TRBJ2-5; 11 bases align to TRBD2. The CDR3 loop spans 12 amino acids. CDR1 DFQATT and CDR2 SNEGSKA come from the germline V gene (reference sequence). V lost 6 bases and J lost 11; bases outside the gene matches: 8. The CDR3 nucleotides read TGCAGTGCCAGAAAGACTAGCGGGAATCAGTACTTC. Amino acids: CSARKTSGNQYF.

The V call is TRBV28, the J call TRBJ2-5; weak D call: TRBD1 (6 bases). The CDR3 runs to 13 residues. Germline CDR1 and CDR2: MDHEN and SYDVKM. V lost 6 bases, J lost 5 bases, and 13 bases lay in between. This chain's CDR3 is CASSIDRFETQYF. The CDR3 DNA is TGTGCCAGCAGCATAGACAGGTTTGAGACCCAGTACTTC.

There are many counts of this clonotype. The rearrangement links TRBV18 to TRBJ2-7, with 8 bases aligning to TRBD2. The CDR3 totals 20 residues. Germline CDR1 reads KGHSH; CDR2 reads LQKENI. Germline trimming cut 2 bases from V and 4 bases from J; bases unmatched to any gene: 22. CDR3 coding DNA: TGTGCCAGCTCACCAAAGGTCTCGGGGGATCTAGCGGGTGCCCTTTACGAGCAGTACTTC. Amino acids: CASSPKVSGDLAGALYEQYF.

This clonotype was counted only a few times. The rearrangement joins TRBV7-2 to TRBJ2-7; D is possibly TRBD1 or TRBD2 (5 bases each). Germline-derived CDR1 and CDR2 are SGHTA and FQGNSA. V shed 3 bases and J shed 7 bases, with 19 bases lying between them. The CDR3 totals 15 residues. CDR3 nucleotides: TGTGCCAGCAGCTTGGGGACCACTACCCCGGGGGAGCAGTACTTC. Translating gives CASSLGTTTPGEQYF.

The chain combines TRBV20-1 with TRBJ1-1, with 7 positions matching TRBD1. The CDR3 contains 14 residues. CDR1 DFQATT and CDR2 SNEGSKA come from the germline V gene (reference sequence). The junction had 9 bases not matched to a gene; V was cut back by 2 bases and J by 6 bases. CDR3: CSARYGRGGAEAFF. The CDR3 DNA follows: TGCAGTGCTAGATACGGACGAGGGGGCGCTGAAGCTTTCTTT.

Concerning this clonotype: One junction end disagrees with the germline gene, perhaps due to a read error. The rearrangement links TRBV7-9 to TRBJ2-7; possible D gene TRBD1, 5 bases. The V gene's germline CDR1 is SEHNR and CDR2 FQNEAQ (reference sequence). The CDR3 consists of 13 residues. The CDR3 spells CASRDGRSYEQYF. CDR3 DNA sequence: TGCGCCAGCAGGGATGGGCGGTCCTACGAGCAGTACTTC.